This T cell receptor beta chain is drawn from a study (dated by TCRdb to the early 2020s). Survey-level sequencing on the immunoSEQ platform was used to profile TCR beta chain repertoires. Per the source publication's procedure: Repertoire diversity was quantified as the inverse Simpson index, and CDR3 amino acid length spectratypes and V-J pairing frequencies were compared. To annotate clonotypes specific to SARS-CoV-2, CMV, influenza A and EBV, TCR beta CDR3 sequences were compared against VDJdb. The table comes from immuneACCESS by way of TCRdb, which keeps in-frame sequences with V and J called. Part of the clones is missing from these tables; in studies checked, under half for an unresolved V gene and the rest for unknown reasons. For V, J and clone size, that table is used; D and trimming come from the DNA. The sample yields some 70,000 clones; just under 95% were counted once. 4% to 5% of the sample is in the top ten clones.

PBMCs were separated from peripheral blood, and TCR beta sequencing was performed on genomic DNA obtained from unsorted PBMCs. General study outcomes and caveats: According to the authors, more investigation is needed, including longitudinal sampling and evaluation of a control group.

For this clone: Which antigen it targets is not known. No base qualities exist here, and no much larger clone lies one base off it.

Trimming removed 8 bases from V and 7 bases from J, leaving 14 bases between the germline ends. The CDR3 starts with the cysteine, ends with the phenylalanine, and has 12 residues. Only the CDR3 portion is preserved as DNA: 36 bases, with reading frame beginning at the first base. Rearrangement joined TRBV12-3 or TRBV12-4 to TRBJ1-1; no D gene can be assigned with confidence. The sequence came from a middle-aged man with rheumatoid arthritis. Sequencing was performed on PBMCs. The CDR3 loop reads CASHFSPREAFF. The DNA sequence is TGTGCCAGCCACTTCTCCCCACGTGAAGCTTTCTTT.